The 27 T cell receptor beta chains in this list originate from one sample, sequenced in a study of T-cell memory formation after mild COVID-19 (dated by TCRdb to 2020 to 2023). The library was prepared using 5' RACE. The sample was run on an Illumina NovaSeq 6000. TCRdb's own reprocessing of the public reads used fastp at Q25 and MiXCR and kept productive beta chains. Each record represents a unique CDR3 protein, reported with the most common genes and DNA among its rows. The sample data list 250,000 to 400,000 distinct CDR3 sequences, and roughly 13% of these were observed just once. The leading ten clones occupy about 21% of the sample. Sequences were obtained from PBMCs or a T cell subset sorted from them (not recorded which). The source is a man aged 18 to 30 who had mild COVID-19 (a few samples of this study predate the infection). The sample titles of this study are shuffled in the database, so cell type and time point are left out; the donor was told from shared clones.

This clonotype has ten or more counts. The chain combines TRBV3-1 with TRBJ2-3; D gene uncertain. The CDR3 is 12 residues long. With 7 bases removed from V and 0 bases from J, the gap between germline ends came to 5 bases. Germline V gene sequence: CDR1 LGHDT, CDR2 YNNKEL (reference sequence). CDR3 loop: CASTSSTDTQYF. The CDR3 DNA follows: TGTGCCAGCACCTCTAGCACAGATACGCAGTATTTT.

The CDR3 protein is CASRHGVRKDEQFF. The CDR3 DNA reads as TGTGCCAGCAGACACGGAGTCCGAAAAGATGAGCAGTTCTTC. The V call is TRBV6-5, the J call TRBJ2-1; D not resolved. The CDR3 spans 14 residues. With 6 bases removed from V and 8 bases from J, the gap between germline ends came to 17 bases. Germline loops: CDR1 MNHEY, CDR2 SVGAGI.

This clonotype was picked up a small number of times. This chain links TRBV29-1 with TRBJ2-5; 8 bases line up with TRBD1. V gave up 4 bases and J gave up 4 bases; unmatched junction bases: 11. The CDR3 extends over 15 amino acids. Germline lookup yields CDR1 SQVTM and CDR2 ANQGSEA. Here the CDR3 DNA reads TGCAGCGTTGCCATTCGGGGACAGGTTCTAGAGACCCAGTACTTC. Its protein is CSVAIRGQVLETQYF.

This clonotype has at least ten counts. The rearrangement joins TRBV6-5 to TRBJ2-1; TRBD1 matches at 8 bases. Trimming removed 2 bases from V and 7 bases from J; junction bases left unmatched: 7. This CDR3 region has 15 residues. Per the germline V gene, CDR1 is MNHEY and CDR2 is SVGAGI. The CDR3 loop is CASSYAWTGTNEQFF. The CDR3 DNA reads as TGTGCCAGCAGTTACGCTTGGACAGGGACTAATGAGCAGTTCTTC.

The CDR3 DNA reads as TGTGCCTGGAGGTTGGCACAATCAAACACTGAAGCTTTCTTT. Translation gives CAWRLAQSNTEAFF. The gene calls are TRBV30 and TRBJ1-1, with D unresolved. This CDR3 contains 14 residues. Germline lookup yields CDR1 GTSNPN and CDR2 SVGIG (reference sequence). Trimming removed 3 bases at V and 2 bases at J, with 13 bases between.

This clonotype has more than one count but fewer than ten. The chain carries TRBV20-1 and TRBJ2-5, with TRBD2 identical over 9 bases. The CDR3 consists of 13 residues. Germline V gene data show CDR1 as DFQATT and CDR2 as SNEGSKA (reference sequence). V was pared by 6 bases and J by 2 bases, with 4 bases of the junction left unmatched. DNA of the CDR3: TGCAGTGCACCTAGCGGGGCGCAAGAGACCCAGTACTTC. Its protein is CSAPSGAQETQYF.

This clonotype has only a few counts. This chain joins TRBV11-2 and TRBJ1-1; D may be TRBD1 (5 bases). Between the trimmed V and J ends, which lost 1 base and 5 bases, there was a span of 17 bases. The CDR3 totals 16 residues. Germline-derived CDR1 and CDR2 are SGHAT and FQNNGV. The CDR3 reads CASSLVVGLGGTEAFF. The CDR3 bases are TGTGCCAGCAGCTTAGTGGTCGGCCTCGGGGGTACTGAAGCTTTCTTT.

This clonotype has just a few counts. The V call is TRBV28, the J call TRBJ2-1; TRBD1 matches at 12 bases. The CDR3 runs 15 residues. Germline CDR1 is MDHEN and CDR2 is SYDVKM. V shed 7 bases, J shed 6 bases, and the junction held 7 bases outside the gene matches. In nucleotides, the CDR3 is TGTGCCAGCATCCTAGGGACAGGGGGCCGCAATGAGCAGTTCTTC. Translated: CASILGTGGRNEQFF.

CDR3 coding DNA: TGTGCCATTGGAAGGGGGCGGAGCACAGATACGCAGTATTTT. Amino acid sequence: CAIGRGRSTDTQYF. V is TRBV6-2 or TRBV6-3 and J is TRBJ2-3; 7 positions agree with TRBD1. Germline V lookup: CDR1 MNHEY, CDR2 SVGEGT. This CDR3 spans 14 amino acids. The J segment lost 0 bases and the V segment lost 10 bases, leaving 7 bases of the junction unmatched.

The chain employs TRBV12-3 or TRBV12-4 and TRBJ1-5; D is uncertain. V dropped 8 bases and J dropped 2 bases, with 16 bases sitting between them. This CDR3 spans 15 amino acids. CDR3 DNA sequence: TGTGCCAGCGTTGGGCAGGCAGGTGGCAATCAGCCCCAGCATTTT. This gives the protein CASVGQAGGNQPQHF.

This rearrangement joins TRBV20-1 to TRBJ1-1, with a possible D match to TRBD1 (6 bases). Per the germline V gene, CDR1 is DFQATT and CDR2 is SNEGSKA (reference sequence). The CDR3 runs to 13 residues. Trimming cost V 1 base and J 5 bases, with 11 bases left between them. This chain's CDR3 is CSARGTGWTEAFF. The CDR3, as DNA: TGCAGTGCTAGAGGAACAGGGTGGACTGAAGCTTTCTTT.

The chain recombines TRBV5-1 with TRBJ2-5; 8 bases agree with TRBD1. The V segment lost 4 bases and the J segment 6 bases; nucleotides outside the gene matches: 11. The CDR3 is made up of 15 amino acids. CDR1 SGHRS and CDR2 YFSETQ come from the germline V gene. The chain's CDR3 is CASSRQGRAVKTQYF. As DNA, the CDR3 is TGCGCCAGCAGCAGACAGGGGCGGGCAGTTAAGACCCAGTACTTC. Filled out from reference TRBV5-1 and TRBJ2-5, the complete variable domain reads KAGVTQTPRYLIKTRGQQVTLSCSPISGHRSVSWYQQTPGQGLQFLFEYFSETQRNKGNFPGRFSGRQFSNSRSEMNVSTLELGDSALYLCASSRQGRAVKTQYFGPGTRLLVL.

This clonotype was counted a few times. This chain links TRBV1 with TRBJ2-5; TRBD2 is taken as the D call from the table, unchecked against the DNA. TRBV1 is a pseudogene locus. The CDR3 contains 15 residues. CDR3 residues: CTSSPDSRGEETQYF. The CDR3 DNA sequence: TGCACCAGCAGCCCGGACTCGCGGGGGGAAGAGACCCAGTACTTC.

This clonotype was observed a few times. This rearrangement joins TRBV6-5 to TRBJ1-2; 9 bases map to TRBD1. J lost 8 bases, V lost 7 bases, and 8 bases had no gene match. Germline lookup yields CDR1 MNHEY and CDR2 SVGAGI. The CDR3 consists of 13 residues. CDR3 amino acids: CASTLGQGIGYTF. For the CDR3, the DNA is TGTGCCAGCACCTTAGGACAGGGGATCGGCTACACCTTC.

This clonotype was seen many times. This chain links TRBV5-4 with TRBJ1-1; a weak D match, TRBD1 (5 bases). The V gene lost 0 bases and the J gene lost 11 bases, with 14 bases spanning the gap. The CDR3 is 13 amino acids. Germline lookup yields CDR1 SGHNT and CDR2 YYREEE (reference sequence). Written as DNA, the CDR3 is TGTGCCAGCAGCTTGGGGGGGTCCGGCCGGGCTTTCTTT. Amino acids: CASSLGGSGRAFF.

This sequence joins TRBV5-6 and TRBJ1-1; D is unresolved. From germline, CDR1 is SGHDT and CDR2 YYEEEE. The length of the CDR3 is 12 residues. Between the trimmed V and J ends, which lost 0 bases and 12 bases, there was a span of 12 bases. CDR3 nucleotide sequence: TGTGCCAGCAGCTTGGTTGGTCGCAGATCTTTCTTT. This encodes CASSLVGRRSFF.

This chain links TRBV28 with TRBJ1-2, with a tentative D call TRBD1 (5 bases). CDR3 size: 13 residues. Germline V gene data show CDR1 as MDHEN and CDR2 as SYDVKM. Trimming took off 7 bases at V and 8 bases at J, with 17 bases between the two ends. Here the CDR3 reads CASKSGTPGGYTF. CDR3 DNA sequence: TGTGCCAGCAAATCCGGGACTCCGGGCGGCTACACCTTC.

The rearrangement uses TRBV6-5 and TRBJ1-5; D perhaps matches TRBD1 (6 bases). This CDR3 comprises 14 residues. CDR1 MNHEY and CDR2 SVGAGI come from the germline V gene. Between the trimmed V and J ends, which lost 0 bases and 5 bases, there was a span of 8 bases. CDR3 coding DNA: TGTGCCAGCAGTTACTCGAGGACAGATCAGCCCCAGCATTTT. Translated: CASSYSRTDQPQHF.

The V gene is TRBV4-1, the J gene TRBJ2-5, with 12 bases fitting TRBD2. CDR1 is MGHRA and CDR2 is YSYEKL in the germline V gene. The CDR3 covers 16 residues. Trimming removed 4 bases from V and 4 bases from J; junction bases left unmatched: 7. CDR3 loop: CASSPRTSGDRETQYF. Written as DNA, the CDR3 is TGCGCCAGCAGCCCACGGACTAGCGGGGACCGAGAGACCCAGTACTTC.

In its sample, this clonotype was seen a few times. The genes are TRBV24-1 and TRBJ1-5, with 10 bases matching TRBD1. CDR1 is KGHDR and CDR2 is SFDVKD in the germline V gene. V shed 10 bases, J shed 1 base, and the junction held 6 bases outside the gene matches. This CDR3 has 15 amino acids. CDR3 loop: CATGDRGPSNQPQHF. The DNA of the CDR3 is TGTGCCACTGGAGACAGGGGGCCGAGCAATCAGCCCCAGCATTTT.

This clonotype was found many times. The chain carries TRBV4-3 and TRBJ2-7; no definite D call. Germline CDR1 and CDR2: LGHNA and YSLEER. CDR3 length: 14 amino acids. Trimming removed 0 bases at V and 3 bases at J, with 9 bases between. This CDR3 reads CASSQDGVYYEQYV. For the CDR3, the DNA is TGCGCCAGCAGCCAAGATGGTGTATACTACGAGCAGTACGTC.

The chain couples TRBV18 to TRBJ1-1, with 7 positions matching TRBD1. Germline CDR1 KGHSH, CDR2 LQKENI. The V and J ends lost 4 bases and 1 base, in that order; junction bases with no gene match: 9. This CDR3 is built from 16 residues. The CDR3 DNA is TGTGCCAGCTCACGAGGTCGACAGGGTACGAACACTGAAGCTTTCTTT. Amino acids: CASSRGRQGTNTEAFF.

This clonotype came up a few times. The chain joins TRBV20-1 to TRBJ2-2; either TRBD1 or TRBD2 may supply D (5 bases each). The length of the CDR3 is 16 residues. V was cut by 2 bases and J by 3 bases, with 16 bases left in between. Germline V lookup: CDR1 DFQATT, CDR2 SNEGSKA (reference sequence). The CDR3 loop is CSARSTGLEDTGELFF. CDR3 sequence (DNA): TGCAGTGCTAGATCTACGGGGCTAGAGGACACCGGGGAGCTGTTTTTT.

This clonotype was found many times. CDR3 amino acids: CATSRDPLQGGNQPQHF. DNA for the CDR3: TGTGCCACCAGCAGAGATCCCTTACAGGGGGGGAATCAGCCCCAGCATTTT. The gene calls are TRBV15 and TRBJ1-5; TRBD1 matches at 8 bases. The CDR3 has 17 residues. V shed 0 bases, J shed 4 bases, and the junction held 8 bases outside the gene matches. Germline CDR1 and CDR2: LNHNV and YYDKDF (reference sequence).

The V gene is TRBV15, the J gene TRBJ2-1; D assignment may be TRBD1 or TRBD2 (5 bases each). V lost 0 bases to trimming and J lost 15 bases, with 15 bases between them. This CDR3 has 13 amino acids. CDR1 and CDR2 from the germline V gene are LNHNV and YYDKDF (reference sequence). CDR3 region: CATSRDISGGGFF. The CDR3 nucleotides are TGTGCCACCAGCAGAGATATCAGTGGGGGTGGGTTCTTC.

J is TRBJ2-5 and V is TRBV11-2; D call uncertain. V dropped 3 bases and J dropped 9 bases, with 11 bases sitting between them. This CDR3 spans 12 amino acids. Per germline, CDR1 SGHAT and CDR2 FQNNGV. The CDR3, as DNA: TGTGCCAGCAGCTTCGATCTCCGGGCCCAGTACTTC. Amino acid sequence: CASSFDLRAQYF.

The J gene is TRBJ2-7, the V gene TRBV6-5; D is ambiguous. Germline values: CDR1 MNHEY, CDR2 SVGAGI. The CDR3 covers 13 residues. Trimming left V 6 bases short and J 2 bases short, with 11 bases between. In DNA, the CDR3 is TGTGCCAGCAGCAAATCGGGTGCCTACGAGCAGTACGTC. Residues: CASSKSGAYEQYV.